The 21 T cell receptor beta chains reported below all come from one sample, sequenced in a study of breast tumors, draining lymph nodes, adjacent tissues. Samples came from axillary lymph nodes draining the breast cancer. TCRdb recomputed calls from the multiplex PCR reads with MiXCR, one row per CDR3 protein. The repertoire holds nearly 200,000 distinct CDR3 sequences, with approximately 30% as singletons. Sample: axillary lymph node tissue. The receptors here all came from a female donor with breast cancer. Some clones in this sample may be carry-over from other donors' samples.

The rearrangement uses TRBV2 and TRBJ2-3; 11 nucleotides agree with TRBD2. The CDR3 is 16 amino acids. The germline V gene encodes CDR1 SNHLY and CDR2 FYNNEI. Trimming took 4 bases from V and 7 from J; bases not matched to a gene: 10. This CDR3 reads CASSARLAGTPNTQYF. CDR3 DNA: TGTGCCAGCAGTGCTAGACTAGCGGGGACCCCTAATACGCAGTATTTT.

This clonotype was seen only once. This clone may be a read error of a much larger clone one base away. The CDR3 does not end in the conserved phenylalanine or tryptophan, so this is likely a read error. The chain uses TRBV28 and TRBJ2-7; 8 nucleotides match TRBD2. The CDR3 spans 14 residues. The germline V gene encodes CDR1 MDHEN and CDR2 SYDVKM. Losses at the gene ends were 5 bases for V and 2 bases for J; bases not matched to a gene: 5. DNA for the CDR3: TGTGCCAGCAGTGGACTAGCTCTTCCCTACGAGCAGTACCTC. The encoded protein is CASSGLALPYEQYL.

This clonotype was seen once. J is TRBJ2-1 and V is TRBV27; D is possibly TRBD2 (6 bases). The ends were cut back, 7 bases at V and 7 bases at J, with 14 bases in the middle. Looked up from germline, CDR1 is MNHEY and CDR2 is SMNVEV (reference sequence). This CDR3 spans 13 amino acids. The CDR3: CASKIYSGNEQFF. CDR3 sequence (DNA): TGTGCCAGCAAAATTTATAGCGGAAATGAGCAGTTCTTC.

The chain recombines TRBV19 with TRBJ2-4; TRBD2 agrees at 9 bases. The CDR3 has 16 amino acids. With V trimmed by 1 base and J by 9 bases, 10 bases remained unmatched. Germline lookup yields CDR1 LNHDA and CDR2 SQIVND (reference sequence). The chain's CDR3 is CASSIGGGRAWGIQYF. The CDR3 DNA sequence: TGTGCCAGTAGTATAGGGGGCGGGAGGGCATGGGGCATTCAGTACTTC.

The sample holds many counts of this clonotype. The chain uses TRBV20-1 and TRBJ2-2; 10 nucleotides match TRBD2. The CDR3 runs 16 residues. CDR1 is DFQATT and CDR2 is SNEGSKA in the germline V gene (reference sequence). The V and J ends lost 1 base and 0 bases, in that order; junction bases with no gene match: 2. The chain's CDR3 is CSARGLAGSNTGELFF. The CDR3 region has the DNA TGCAGTGCTAGAGGACTAGCGGGTTCGAACACCGGGGAGCTGTTTTTT.

This clonotype was detected many times. The J gene is TRBJ2-2, the V gene TRBV6-5; D might be TRBD2 (7 bases). CDR3 size: 16 residues. V shed 7 bases and J shed 7 bases, with 22 bases lying between them. The germline CDR1 and CDR2 sequences are MNHEY and SVGAGI. The CDR3 coding sequence is TGTGCCAGCATTCCCTCTAGCGGAGGGGGGAGCGGGGAGCTGTTTTTT. This translates into CASIPSSGGGSGELFF.

This clonotype was seen many times. The rearrangement joins TRBV30 to TRBJ2-1; D is possibly TRBD2 (6 bases). The germline CDR1 and CDR2 sequences are GTSNPN and SVGIG (reference sequence). V shed 1 base and J shed 2 bases, with 9 bases lying between them. The CDR3 contains 14 residues. CDR3 coding DNA: TGTGCCTGGAGTGCGCAGCGGGCCTACAATGAGCAGTTCTTC. This sequence encodes CAWSAQRAYNEQFF.

This clonotype was found many times. The chain uses TRBV5-4 and TRBJ2-3; D gene uncertain. Germline assignment: CDR1 SGHNT and CDR2 YYREEE (reference sequence). This CDR3 comprises 13 residues. V lost 4 bases and J lost 4, with 10 bases in between. For the CDR3, the DNA is TGTGCCAGCAGCGGCCCTAGTGCAGATACGCAGTATTTT. This codes for CASSGPSADTQYF.

This clonotype was seen repeatedly, ten times or more. The gene calls are TRBV7-9 and TRBJ2-1; D remains ambiguous. V was trimmed by 4 bases and J by 0 bases, leaving 10 bases between them. The CDR3 length is 15 residues. The germline CDR1 and CDR2 sequences are SEHNR and FQNEAQ (reference sequence). The CDR3 loop reads CASSSRQSSYNEQFF. As DNA, the CDR3 is TGTGCCAGCAGCTCTCGGCAAAGCTCCTACAATGAGCAGTTCTTC.

The chain employs TRBV11-2 and TRBJ1-6; tentative D call: TRBD1 (5 bases). The CDR3 has 14 residues. The germline gives CDR1 SGHAT, CDR2 FQNNGV. V was clipped by 4 bases and J by 9 bases, with 13 bases between them. CDR3 DNA sequence: TGTGCCAGCAGCTCGACGGGACCGGCTTCACCCCTCCACTTT. It is translated as CASSSTGPASPLHF.

This clonotype appeared many times. V is TRBV14 and J is TRBJ1-2, with 7 bases that match TRBD1. The CDR3 runs 14 residues. Trimming took 1 base from V and 4 from J; bases not matched to a gene: 3. Germline values: CDR1 SGHDN, CDR2 FVKESK. This chain's CDR3 is CASSQGQGGYGYTF. The DNA for the CDR3 is TGTGCCAGCAGCCAAGGACAGGGCGGCTATGGCTACACCTTC.

The rearrangement joins TRBV18 to TRBJ2-2; 13 bases map to TRBD2. The CDR3 extends over 17 amino acids. After removal of 3 bases from V and 0 bases from J, the junction contained 1 base not matched to a gene. CDR1 and CDR2 from the germline V gene are KGHSH and LQKENI. CDR3 amino acids: CASSPGLAGPNTGELFF. In DNA form, the CDR3 reads TGTGCCAGCTCACCGGGACTAGCGGGGCCGAACACCGGGGAGCTGTTTTTT.

In this sample, this clonotype turned up many times. V usage is TRBV6-6 and J usage is TRBJ2-1, with D perhaps matching TRBD1 (6 bases). Germline CDR1 reads MNHNY; CDR2 reads SVGAGI (reference sequence). This CDR3 spans 16 amino acids. V was trimmed by 5 bases and J by 9 bases, leaving 23 bases between them. CDR3 in DNA: TGTGCCAGCAGTAACGCTAGGGCGGCAGGGGTGAGTGAGCAGTTCTTC. Encoded protein: CASSNARAAGVSEQFF.

The rearrangement uses TRBV11-2 and TRBJ2-5, with 12 bases that match TRBD2. V dropped 5 bases and J dropped 1; count of bases not matched to a gene: 14. The CDR3 runs to 19 residues. Germline V gene lookup returns CDR1 SGHAT and CDR2 FQNNGV. The DNA of the CDR3 is TGTGCCAGCAGCCCCCGCGTTTTGGCTAGCGGGGGGGCCCAAGAGACCCAGTACTTC. Amino acids: CASSPRVLASGGAQETQYF.

This clonotype was seen ten or more times. The chain joins TRBV20-1 to TRBJ1-6; TRBD1 matches at 7 bases. This CDR3 contains 13 residues. With V trimmed by 0 bases and J by 7 bases, 0 bases remained unmatched. Germline lookup yields CDR1 DFQATT and CDR2 SNEGSKA (reference sequence). The CDR3 DNA is TGCAGTGCTAGAGACAGGGGGAATTCACCCCTCCACTTT. It codes for CSARDRGNSPLHF.

The sample holds one count of this clonotype. The junction does not match germline at one end; this may be a read error. This chain links TRBV20-1 with TRBJ2-7; 9 nucleotides match TRBD2. Looked up from germline, CDR1 is DFQATT and CDR2 is SNEGSKA (reference sequence). The CDR3 length is 14 residues. The DNA of the CDR3 is TGCAGTGCTAGGGGGCGGGGGGGCGGGTACGAGCAGTGCTTC. Amino acids: CSARGRGGGYEQCF.

This rearrangement joins TRBV6-5 to TRBJ1-1; TRBD1 might be the D (6 bases). Germline V gene lookup returns CDR1 MNHEY and CDR2 SVGAGI. V dropped 4 bases and J dropped 11 bases, with 17 bases sitting between them. CDR3 size: 13 residues. The CDR3 DNA reads as TGTGCCAGCAGTTTACAGGGCCCTAGCGTGGCTTTCTTT. Amino acids: CASSLQGPSVAFF.

The gene calls are TRBV19 and TRBJ2-7, with TRBD2 as a possible D gene (7 bases). This CDR3 comprises 16 residues. Per germline, CDR1 LNHDA and CDR2 SQIVND (reference sequence). The V gene lost 4 bases and the J gene lost 0 bases, with 16 bases spanning the gap. CDR3 DNA: TGTGCCAGTAGTAACGTCCGGGGGGCCAGCTCCTACGAGCAGTACTTC. Translating gives CASSNVRGASSYEQYF.

A word on this clonotype: Being one base from a much bigger clone, this may be a read error. This chain joins TRBV20-1 and TRBJ2-5; perhaps D is TRBD1 or TRBD2 (5 bases each). The CDR3 spans 12 residues. Germline V lookup: CDR1 DFQATT, CDR2 SNEGSKA (reference sequence). As DNA, the CDR3 is TGCAGTGCTAGACGGACGCCTGGGACCCCGTACTTC. Translating it yields CSARRTPGTPYF.

This clonotype was observed at least ten times. The genes are TRBV7-3 and TRBJ2-1, with 9 bases that match TRBD1. J gave up 9 bases and V 5 bases, and 8 bases lay outside the gene matches. This CDR3 is built from 14 residues. CDR1 is SGHTA and CDR2 is FQGTGA in the germline V gene. CDR3 sequence: CASSRGGTGLEQFF. The CDR3 DNA reads TGTGCCAGCAGCCGTGGAGGGACAGGGCTTGAGCAGTTCTTC.

This clonotype was seen at least ten times. CDR3 DNA sequence: TGTGCCAGCAGCCCCGGACAGAAGCAGTTCTTC. Translated: CASSPGQKQFF. The chain couples TRBV11-2 to TRBJ2-1; D might be TRBD1 (6 bases). Germline V lookup: CDR1 SGHAT, CDR2 FQNNGV. The V end lost 5 bases, the J end lost 11 bases, and 10 bases lay between the germline ends. CDR3 length equals 11 residues.